This TCR beta chain was sequenced for a study of blood T cell repertoires in COVID-19 (dated by TCRdb to 2020 to 2021). Looking at the study overall: Samples from collaborators originated in the United States, Italy and Spain and spanned both the acute and convalescent phases of COVID-19. The samples were drawn from two sources: the first 160 participants of the ongoing ImmuneRACE study, and about 1,300 subjects contributed by 6 global collaborators. The repertoires were released in a freely available public database intended as a resource for research on the immune response to SARS-CoV-2. Subjects who had been exposed to COVID-19, were actively infected with it, or had recovered from it provided the deeply sampled blood TCRbeta repertoires that made up the dataset. The prospective study material was composed of cDNA or gDNA derived from T cells, B-cell-depleted T cells, or PBMCs. Where available, HLA class I and class II types were obtained from metadata supplied by the sample provider rather than from assay-based typing. Nearly every sample came with metadata listing a de-identified subject ID, COVID-19 status, age in years and sex. Findings and caveats that apply to the study as a whole: The amount of clinical and demographic metadata varied by source and participant and was provided uncurated.

Collaborating institutions collected whole blood in K2EDTA tubes following their own protocols. For TCRbeta analysis, collaborator samples were shipped as frozen whole blood, as isolated PBMCs, or as DNA extracted from either sample type. A remark on this clone: The antigen it binds to is not known. It has no much larger one-base neighbor in the sample; base qualities were not kept.

V loses 4 bases at its end and J loses 2 bases; junction bases beyond the gene matches: 7. CDR1 LNHDA and CDR2 SQIVND were looked up in the germline V gene (reference sequence). The CDR3 spans 16 residues, from the cysteine through the phenylalanine. Kept here is only the CDR3 DNA, which spans 48 bases and is read in frame from base 1. TCRbeta CDR3 regions were amplified from genomic DNA using the immunoSEQ Assay, a bias-controlled multiplex PCR. As for the authors' bioinformatics: Within the assay, amplification of reference gene primers was used to estimate how many nucleated cells each sample contained. To quantify the absolute abundance of each unique TCRbeta CDR3 rearrangement, sequence reads were collapsed and filtered. For each sample, productive Simpson clonality was calculated as the square root of Simpson's diversity index across productive rearrangements. What TCRdb holds here is the immuneACCESS table cut down to in-frame rearrangements. Part of the clones is not present; checked against another copy, under half of the missing clones reflect an unresolved V gene, and the others are unexplained. V and J calls and clone size are copied from that table; D and trimming were computed from the DNA. Here the sample has around 46,000 clones; roughly four fifths occur a single time. The ten biggest clones cover roughly 7% of the sample.

This TCR came from a man in his forties with acute or convalescent COVID-19. The chain links TRBV19 with TRBJ2-3, with 9 bases matching TRBD2. The sequenced sample was peripheral blood. The nucleotide sequence is TGTGCCAGTAGTACAGAGACTAGCGGCTACACAGATACGCAGTATTTT. Translation gives CASSTETSGYTDTQYF.